This TCR beta chain emerged from a study of OX40 agonist ivuxolimab in advanced cancers. Looking at the study overall: Every 2 weeks, patients got intravenous ivuxolimab at one of six dose levels (0.01-10 mg/kg).

If patients had autoimmune disease history or systemic immunosuppression, they were excluded. Drawing of blood for sampling happened at baseline, at cycle 4 day 1, and at cycle 7 day 1. The repertoire was sequenced with immunoSEQ multiplex PCR; TCRdb's copy has only in-frame clones and lacks some. This sample has over 40,000 clones, with 75% to 90% found just once. This receptor was obtained from an adult with an advanced solid tumor such as melanoma, head and neck, liver or kidney cancer. Here the sequenced sample was CD4+ or CD8+ T cells sorted from blood, taken in a trial of the OX40 agonist ivuxolimab.

The CDR3 sequence: CASSPIWTGTYEQYF. The CDR3 region has the DNA TGTGCCAGCAGCCCCATTTGGACAGGGACCTACGAGCAGTACTTC. This chain uses TRBV2 with TRBJ2-7, with 8 bases aligning to TRBD1. Germline V gene data show CDR1 as SNHLY and CDR2 as FYNNEI. The CDR3 totals 15 residues. With 6 bases clipped from V and 2 bases from J, the junction kept 9 bases outside the gene matches.